This TCR beta chain was sequenced during a study of tumor-infiltrating lymphocytes in primary liver carcinoma. A constant-region primer served to make TCR beta cDNA from roughly 500 ng total RNA. Generation of the TCR beta libraries relied on three nested multiplex PCR rounds using slightly modified ARM-PCR. TRBV1-TRBV30 forward primers and a C-beta reverse primer were used in the first two PCR rounds, which each ran for about 10 cycles. TCRdb reanalysed the multiplex PCR reads using MiXCR and keeps one entry per CDR3 protein. This sample yields some 180,000 distinct CDR3 sequences, of which about 55% are seen a single time; approximately 70% belongs to the top ten. Blood RNA came from unsorted whole blood; germline DNA was also extracted. The CDR3 has 12 residues. CDR1 is SEHNR and CDR2 is FQNEAQ in the germline V gene (reference sequence). Trimming removed 3 bases at V and 13 bases at J, with 15 bases between.

This sequence was found in a man aged 35 to 55 with primary liver carcinoma and hepatitis B virus infection. The gene calls are TRBV7-9 and TRBJ1-2, with a tentative D call TRBD1 (6 bases). Sample: peripheral blood. CDR3 in DNA: TGTGCCAGCAGCTTTTCGACAGGAGGGGGCACCTTC. Encoded protein: CASSFSTGGGTF.